The 6 T cell receptor beta chains presented below share a single source sample, sequenced in a study of T cell responses to AZD1222 COVID-19 vaccine. TCRdb's table, derived via immunoSEQ multiplex PCR, lists solely in-frame clones and lacks some. In the table there are some 88,000 clones, approximately 90% of which are singletons. The starting material was peripheral blood, obtained 28 days after the second AZD1222 dose. These TCRs come from an adult who received the AZD1222 COVID-19 vaccine.

This chain uses TRBV3-1 (or the pseudogene TRBV3-2) with TRBJ1-1; 8 nucleotides align to TRBD1. The V gene end was trimmed by 6 bases and the J gene end by 3 bases; junction bases not matched to a gene: 9. The CDR3 totals 15 residues. Germline V gives CDR1 LGHDT, CDR2 YNNKEL (reference sequence). This CDR3 is CASRRTGTGDTEAFF. CDR3 bases: TGTGCCAGCAGACGAACCGGGACAGGAGACACTGAAGCTTTCTTT.

The rearrangement joins TRBV10-3 to TRBJ1-1; D is unclear. CDR3 length: 14 residues. V was cut by 2 bases and J by 5 bases, with 12 bases left in between. Per germline, CDR1 ENHRY and CDR2 SYGVKD. In nucleotides, the CDR3 is TGTGCCATCAGTGAGACCCGGTCTGGGACTGAAGCTTTCTTT. Its translation is CAISETRSGTEAFF.

The J gene is TRBJ1-2, the V gene TRBV19; D possibly corresponds to TRBD1 (6 bases). The ends were cut back, 4 bases at V and 4 bases at J, with 13 bases in the middle. In germline, CDR1 is LNHDA, CDR2 SQIVND (reference sequence). The CDR3 extends over 14 amino acids. The DNA for the CDR3 is TGTGCCAGTAGTAAGGACAGCGCCGTCTATGGCTACACCTTC. It specifies CASSKDSAVYGYTF.

V usage is TRBV28 and J usage is TRBJ1-3; D might be TRBD1 (5 bases). Deletions cut 6 bases from V and 3 bases from J, with 15 bases between. Germline V CDR1 and CDR2: MDHEN, SYDVKM. The CDR3 is 15 residues long. The CDR3: CASRPQGFFGNTIYF. The DNA for the CDR3 is TGTGCCAGCAGGCCCCAGGGCTTCTTTGGAAACACCATATATTTT.

The V and J genes are TRBV3-1 (or the pseudogene TRBV3-2) and TRBJ2-1, with 10 bases fitting TRBD2. After removal of 0 bases from V and 8 bases from J, the junction contained 13 bases not matched to a gene. Germline V gives CDR1 LGHDT, CDR2 YNNKEL (reference sequence). The length of the CDR3 is 18 residues. CDR3 residues: CASSQDPHERGGHHEQFF. In DNA form, the CDR3 reads TGTGCCAGCAGCCAAGATCCCCATGAGCGGGGGGGCCACCATGAGCAGTTCTTC.

The chain combines TRBV9 with TRBJ1-2; D is unclear. The CDR3 runs 21 residues. Per germline, CDR1 SGDLS and CDR2 YYNGEE. Trimming removed 3 bases at V and 4 bases at J, with 34 bases between. The CDR3 spells CASSAHSNHPTKGVKLYGYTF. CDR3 DNA: TGTGCCAGCAGCGCCCACTCAAACCACCCAACTAAGGGCGTCAAGCTCTATGGCTACACCTTC.